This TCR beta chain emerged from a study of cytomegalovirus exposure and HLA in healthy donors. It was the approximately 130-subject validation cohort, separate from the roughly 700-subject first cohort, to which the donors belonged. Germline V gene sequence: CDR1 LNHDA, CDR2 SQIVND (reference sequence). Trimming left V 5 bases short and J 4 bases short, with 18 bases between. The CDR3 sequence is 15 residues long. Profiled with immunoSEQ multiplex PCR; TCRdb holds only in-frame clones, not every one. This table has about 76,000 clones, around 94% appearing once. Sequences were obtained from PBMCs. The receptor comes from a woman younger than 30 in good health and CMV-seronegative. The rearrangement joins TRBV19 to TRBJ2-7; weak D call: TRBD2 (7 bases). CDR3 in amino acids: CASSPWGGLWYEQYF. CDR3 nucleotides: TGTGCCAGTAGTCCGTGGGGGGGGCTTTGGTACGAGCAGTACTTC.